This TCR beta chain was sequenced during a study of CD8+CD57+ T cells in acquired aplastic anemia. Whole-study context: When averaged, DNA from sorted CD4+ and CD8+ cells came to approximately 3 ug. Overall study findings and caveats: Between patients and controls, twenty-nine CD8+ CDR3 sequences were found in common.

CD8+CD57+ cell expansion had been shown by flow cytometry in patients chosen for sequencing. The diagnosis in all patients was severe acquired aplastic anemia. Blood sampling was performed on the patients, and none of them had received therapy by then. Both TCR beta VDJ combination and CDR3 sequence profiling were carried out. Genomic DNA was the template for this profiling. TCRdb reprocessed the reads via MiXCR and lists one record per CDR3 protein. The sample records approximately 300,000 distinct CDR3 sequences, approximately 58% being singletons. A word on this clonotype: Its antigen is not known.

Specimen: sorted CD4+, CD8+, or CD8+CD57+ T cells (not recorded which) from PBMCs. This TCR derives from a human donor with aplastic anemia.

The CDR3 DNA reads TGTGCCACCAGTGATTCTGTGAGGGACGGGAACTATGGCTACACCTTC. It translates to CATSDSVRDGNYGYTF. The J gene is TRBJ1-2, the V gene TRBV24-1, with D possibly being TRBD1 (5 bases). Trimming removed 2 bases at V and 2 bases at J, with 14 bases between. Germline values: CDR1 KGHDR, CDR2 SFDVKD. The CDR3 totals 16 residues.